The 24 T cell receptor beta chains in this list originate from one sample, sequenced in a study of blood T cell repertoires in COVID-19. Some clones are missing from TCRdb's copy, which holds only in-frame ones; the method was immunoSEQ multiplex PCR. Found here are about 280,000 clones, 85% of them singletons; the top ten hold about 2.5%. The sequenced sample was PBMCs or T cells enriched from blood (not recorded which). These receptors were taken from a woman aged 45-65 years who had recovered from COVID-19.

This clone occurred once. The V and J genes are TRBV4-3 and TRBJ1-4, with a tentative D call TRBD1 (6 bases). CDR1 is LGHNA, CDR2 YSLEER, per germline. The V end lost 3 bases, the J end lost 8 bases, and 25 bases lay between the germline ends. The CDR3 is made up of 18 amino acids. The CDR3 bases are TGCGCCAGCAGCCAGGCCCCTATAGGATACAGGGAAGGAGAAAAACTGTTTTTT. Protein sequence: CASSQAPIGYREGEKLFF.

V and J are TRBV7-9 and TRBJ2-5; possible D gene TRBD2, 7 bases. With 6 bases removed from V and 4 bases from J, the gap between germline ends came to 18 bases. The CDR3 loop spans 15 amino acids. Germline loops: CDR1 SEHNR, CDR2 FQNEAQ (reference sequence). The CDR3 loop is CASSLSRGGPETQYF. Here the CDR3 DNA reads TGTGCCAGCAGTCTGAGCAGGGGAGGGCCAGAGACCCAGTACTTC. The full variable domain, rest sourced from reference TRBV7-9 and TRBJ2-5, is DTGVSQNPRHKITKRGQNVTFRCDPISEHNRLYWYRQTLGQGPEFLTYFQNEAQLEKSRLLSDRFSAERPKGSFSTLEIQRTEQGDSAMYLCASSLSRGGPETQYFGPGTRLLVL.

Regarding this clone: The sample holds other DNA sequences that translate to the same CDR3. The chain carries TRBV2 and TRBJ1-2; TRBD1 matches at 8 bases. The CDR3 covers 14 residues. The germline V gene has CDR1 SNHLY and CDR2 FYNNEI. With 3 bases clipped from V and 7 bases from J, the junction kept 7 bases outside the gene matches. The CDR3, as DNA: TGTGCCAGCAGTGACCCCCAGGGGGCGTTTGGCTACACCTTC. Translated, it gives CASSDPQGAFGYTF.

The rearrangement joins TRBV7-9 to TRBJ2-7, with TRBD1 identical over 10 bases. CDR1 is SEHNR, CDR2 FQNEAQ, per germline (reference sequence). The length of the CDR3 is 14 residues. V shed 5 bases and J 5 bases; nucleotides not matched to a gene: 6. The CDR3 spells CASSPGTGDHEQYF. The CDR3 DNA is TGTGCCAGCAGCCCGGGGACAGGGGACCACGAGCAGTACTTC.

The chain couples TRBV30 to TRBJ2-1, with a possible D match to TRBD1 (5 bases). The CDR3 consists of 13 residues. The germline V and J ends were trimmed by 0 bases and 10 bases, with 13 bases remaining between them. CDR1 and CDR2 (germline): GTSNPN, SVGIG (reference sequence). The CDR3 DNA reads TGTGCCTGGAGTGTTACAGGAGCCAACGAGCAGTTCTTC. It is translated as CAWSVTGANEQFF.

V and J are TRBV5-5 and TRBJ1-1; a possible D gene is TRBD1 (5 bases). This CDR3 spans 16 amino acids. CDR1 and CDR2 from the germline V gene are SGHKS and YYEKEE (reference sequence). V lost 1 base and J lost 3, with 16 bases in between. CDR3 coding DNA: TGTGCCAGCAGCTTGTCGGTAGGGGCTGGCGACACTGAAGCTTTCTTT. Protein product: CASSLSVGAGDTEAFF.

The chain combines TRBV12-5 with TRBJ2-1, with 8 bases identical to TRBD2. Trimming removed 6 bases from V and 6 bases from J; junction bases left unmatched: 7. The CDR3 runs 14 residues. CDR1 is LGHNT, CDR2 FRNRAP, per germline. The CDR3 nucleotides read TGTGCTAGTGGCTCGTGGCGGGGGGTCAATGAGCAGTTCTTC. It encodes CASGSWRGVNEQFF.

This clone occurred a few times. This chain uses TRBV5-3 with TRBJ2-1, with D perhaps TRBD2 (6 bases). Being an ORF, TRBV5-3 has a function that is uncertain. The CDR3 has 14 amino acids. The germline V and J ends were trimmed by 4 bases and 6 bases, with 14 bases remaining between them. This CDR3 is CARSLGGGFNEQFF. DNA of the CDR3: TGTGCCAGAAGCCTGGGAGGAGGGTTCAATGAGCAGTTCTTC.

This chain joins TRBV6-2 or TRBV6-3 and TRBJ2-3, with D possibly TRBD2 on 5 matching bases. The V end was cut by 2 bases, the J end by 3 bases, with 9 bases between. CDR1 is MNHEY, CDR2 SVGEGT, per germline. This CDR3 comprises 14 residues. CDR3 nucleotides: TGTGCCAGCAGTTACACTCGGGGTACAGATACGCAGTATTTT. The encoded protein is CASSYTRGTDTQYF.

This clone was picked up a small number of times. The chain links TRBV30 to TRBJ1-1; tentatively, D is TRBD1 (6 bases). Germline V CDR1 and CDR2: GTSNPN, SVGIG (reference sequence). This CDR3 region has 16 residues. V was clipped by 3 bases and J by 5 bases, with 22 bases between them. In nucleotides, the CDR3 is TGTGCCTGGAGCCAAAACGGCTTGGGGGCGCATACTGAAGCTTTCTTT. Translating gives CAWSQNGLGAHTEAFF.

The chain employs TRBV11-2 and TRBJ2-7; 8 bases are shared with TRBD1. The CDR3 length is 16 residues. J was trimmed by 6 bases and V by 5 bases; bases with no gene match: 15. Germline V gene sequence: CDR1 SGHAT, CDR2 FQNNGV. Written as DNA, the CDR3 is TGTGCCAGCAGCCGAAACGCAGGGGGCTCCTGGGGCGAGCAGTACTTC. Translation gives CASSRNAGGSWGEQYF.

This sequence joins TRBV20-1 and TRBJ2-2; 8 nucleotides match TRBD1. The CDR3 loop spans 15 amino acids. V lost 5 bases and J lost 0; bases outside the gene matches: 5. CDR1 and CDR2 (germline): DFQATT, SNEGSKA (reference sequence). The CDR3 loop is CSARGGQANTGELFF. The DNA for the CDR3 is TGCAGTGCTCGTGGGGGACAGGCGAACACCGGGGAGCTGTTTTTT.

The chain uses TRBV30 and TRBJ2-5; 7 nucleotides match TRBD1. The CDR3 runs to 13 residues. CDR1 is GTSNPN, CDR2 SVGIG, per germline (reference sequence). With 3 bases clipped from V and 4 bases from J, the junction kept 5 bases outside the gene matches. CDR3: CAWRRGTAETQYF. The CDR3 DNA reads TGTGCCTGGAGGAGGGGGACAGCAGAGACCCAGTACTTC.

The chain combines TRBV30 with TRBJ2-1, with D perhaps matching TRBD2 (5 bases). Germline V CDR1 and CDR2: GTSNPN, SVGIG (reference sequence). The CDR3 totals 15 residues. V was clipped by 1 base and J by 9 bases, with 19 bases between them. The CDR3 coding sequence is TGTGCCTGGAGTGGACTAAGGGTCGCTTTTAGTGAGCAGTTCTTC. The encoded protein is CAWSGLRVAFSEQFF. Combining the CDR3 with reference TRBV30 and TRBJ2-1 gives the whole variable domain SQTIHQWPATLVQPVGSPLSLECTVEGTSNPNLYWYRQAAGRGLQLLFYSVGIGQISSEVPQNLSASRPQDRQFILSSKKLLLSDSGFYLCAWSGLRVAFSEQFFGPGTRLTVL.

This clone was found a few times. The rearrangement links TRBV5-6 to TRBJ2-3, with D tentatively TRBD2 (7 bases). This CDR3 has 16 residues. Per germline, CDR1 SGHDT and CDR2 YYEEEE. V lost 4 bases to trimming and J lost 0 bases, with 15 bases between them. The DNA of the CDR3 is TGTGCCAGCAGCCCGGCCGGGGGGCTGAGCACAGATACGCAGTATTTT. Translated: CASSPAGGLSTDTQYF.

The J gene is TRBJ1-5, the V gene TRBV12-5; D is undetermined. Germline-derived CDR1 and CDR2 are LGHNT and FRNRAP. V was trimmed by 1 base and J by 5 bases, leaving 6 bases between them. This CDR3 is built from 13 residues. The CDR3 coding sequence is TGTGCTAGTGGTTTGGGTGGGCATCAGCCCCAGCATTTT. Amino acids: CASGLGGHQPQHF.

The rearrangement links TRBV5-4 to TRBJ2-5, with 15 bases lining up with TRBD2. This CDR3 is built from 17 residues. CDR1 and CDR2 (germline): SGHNT, YYREEE (reference sequence). J lost 5 bases, V lost 0 bases, and 5 bases had no gene match. The CDR3: CASSLGTSGRAMETQYF. The CDR3 DNA is TGTGCCAGCAGCTTGGGGACTAGCGGGAGGGCCATGGAGACCCAGTACTTC.

The rearrangement links TRBV5-1 to TRBJ1-4, with 9 bases identical to TRBD1. The CDR3 runs 14 residues. In germline, CDR1 is SGHRS, CDR2 YFSETQ. V lost 2 bases and J lost 8; bases outside the gene matches: 4. CDR3 bases: TGCGCCAGCAGCTTCCGGGACAGGGACGAAAAACTGTTTTTT. The encoded protein is CASSFRDRDEKLFF. Variable domain in full (rest from reference TRBV5-1 and TRBJ1-4): KAGVTQTPRYLIKTRGQQVTLSCSPISGHRSVSWYQQTPGQGLQFLFEYFSETQRNKGNFPGRFSGRQFSNSRSEMNVSTLELGDSALYLCASSFRDRDEKLFFGSGTQLSVL.

J is TRBJ1-1 and V is TRBV7-8; the D is unclear. CDR1 and CDR2 (germline): SGHVS, FQNEAQ. CDR3 length: 14 amino acids. Trimming removed 1 base at V and 1 base at J, with 7 bases between. In DNA, the CDR3 is TGTGCCAGCAGCTTAGAACAGACGAACACTGAAGCTTTCTTT. This sequence encodes CASSLEQTNTEAFF.

V is TRBV11-1 and J is TRBJ2-7, with 10 nucleotides matching TRBD1. Germline CDR1 reads SGHAT; CDR2 reads FQDESV (reference sequence). CDR3 length: 14 residues. With V trimmed by 5 bases and J by 3 bases, 4 bases remained unmatched. The CDR3 spells CASSPRTGGYEQYF. Here the CDR3 DNA reads TGTGCCAGCAGCCCGCGGACAGGGGGCTACGAGCAGTACTTC.

The V gene is TRBV15, the J gene TRBJ2-1; TRBD1 matches 7 bases. Germline values: CDR1 LNHNV, CDR2 YYDKDF (reference sequence). The CDR3 covers 14 residues. The V segment lost 3 bases and the J segment 6 bases; nucleotides outside the gene matches: 5. The CDR3 DNA follows: TGTGCCACCAGCAGGCGCTCAGGGGGCAATGAGCAGTTCTTC. It is translated as CATSRRSGGNEQFF.

This sequence joins TRBV11-3 and TRBJ2-2; possible D gene TRBD2, 5 bases. The germline CDR1 and CDR2 sequences are SGHNT and YENEEA. V lost 4 bases to trimming and J lost 3 bases, with 18 bases between them. This CDR3 has 17 residues. CDR3 sequence reads: CASSSGWPISDTGELFF. DNA of the CDR3: TGTGCCAGCAGCTCGGGGTGGCCAATTAGTGACACCGGGGAGCTGTTTTTT. The whole variable domain, filled in from reference TRBV11-3 and TRBJ2-2, reads EAGVVQSPRYKIIEKKQPVAFWCNPISGHNTLYWYLQNLGQGPELLIRYENEEAVDDSQLPKDRFSAERLKGVDSTLKIQPAELGDSAVYLCASSSGWPISDTGELFFGEGSRLTVL.

The chain links TRBV9 to TRBJ1-3; the D gene is possibly TRBD1 (6 bases). The germline V gene encodes CDR1 SGDLS and CDR2 YYNGEE. The ends were cut back, 4 bases at V and 0 bases at J, with 20 bases in the middle. The CDR3 is made up of 18 amino acids. The CDR3 DNA is TGTGCCAGCAGCATGATCGGGGGGGGCCCGTTCTCTGGAAACACCATATATTTT. Amino acids: CASSMIGGGPFSGNTIYF.

This chain links TRBV11-2 with TRBJ2-2; D is possibly TRBD1 (5 bases). Germline V gene sequence: CDR1 SGHAT, CDR2 FQNNGV. V was cut by 2 bases and J by 6 bases, with 10 bases left in between. This CDR3 comprises 14 residues. The CDR3 DNA follows: TGTGCCAGCAGCTTATCAGGGTTCGCCGGGGAGCTGTTTTTT. It specifies CASSLSGFAGELFF.